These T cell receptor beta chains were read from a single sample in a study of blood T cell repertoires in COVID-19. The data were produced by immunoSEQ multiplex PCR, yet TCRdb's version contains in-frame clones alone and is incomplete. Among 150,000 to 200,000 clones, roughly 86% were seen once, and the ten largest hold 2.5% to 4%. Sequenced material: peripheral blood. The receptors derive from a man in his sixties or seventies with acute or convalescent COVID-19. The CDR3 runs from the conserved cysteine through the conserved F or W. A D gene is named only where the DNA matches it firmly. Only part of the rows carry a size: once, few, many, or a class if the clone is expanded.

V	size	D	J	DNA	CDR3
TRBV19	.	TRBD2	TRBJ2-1	TGTGCCAGTAGTATGCTAGCGGGGGGGCCCAGGGAGCAGTTCTTC	CASSMLAGGPREQFF
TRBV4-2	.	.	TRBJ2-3	TGTGCCAGCAGCCAAGATCAATTCACAGATACGCAGTATTTT	CASSQDQFTDTQYF
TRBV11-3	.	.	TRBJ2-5	TGTGCCAGCAGCTTTTCGGGGGGCAGTCAAGAGACCCAGTACTTC	CASSFSGGSQETQYF
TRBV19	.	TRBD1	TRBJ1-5	TGTGCCAGTAGTACGGGACAGGCATATCAGCCCCAGCATTTT	CASSTGQAYQPQHF
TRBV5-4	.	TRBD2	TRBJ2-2	TGTGCCAGCAGCTTCGGACTAGCGGGAGAGGACGGGGAGCTGTTTTTT	CASSFGLAGEDGELFF
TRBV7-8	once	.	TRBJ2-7	TGTGCCAGCAGGTCACAGGTAACCTACGAGCAGTACTTC	CASRSQVTYEQYF
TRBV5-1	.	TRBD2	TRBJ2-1	TGCGCCAGCAGCGGGGGAGGGCTAGACAATGAGCAGTTCTTC	CASSGGGLDNEQFF
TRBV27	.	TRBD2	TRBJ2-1	TGTGCCAGCAGTGTCACCGGGACTAGCGTTGAAGGGTTCTTC	CASSVTGTSVEGFF
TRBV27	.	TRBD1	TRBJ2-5	TGTGCCAGCAGCCAACTGGACAGGAGCGAGACCCAGTACTTC	CASSQLDRSETQYF
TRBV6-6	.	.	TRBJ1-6	TGTGCCAGCAGCTTCTTGGGCTCCGAATTACCCTCCTATAATTCACCCCTCCACTTT	CASSFLGSELPSYNSPLHF
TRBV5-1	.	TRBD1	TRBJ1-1	TGCGCCAGCAGACAGGGGTGGGTCACTGAAGCTTTCTTT	CASRQGWVTEAFF
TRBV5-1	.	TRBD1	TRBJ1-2	TGCGCCAGCAGCTCAGAGGGGGCTCGGAACTATGGCTACACCTTC	CASSSEGARNYGYTF
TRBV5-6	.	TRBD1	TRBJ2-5	TGTGCCAGCAGCGTGGGACAGCAGATCACCTTGGAGACCCAGTACTTC	CASSVGQQITLETQYF
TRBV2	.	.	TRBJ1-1	TGTGCCAGCATTAGGACAGCGAACACTGAAGCTTTCTTT	CASIRTANTEAFF
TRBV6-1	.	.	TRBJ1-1	TGTGCCAGCTCCCTCGTGGCAGGGACTGAAGCTTTCTTT	CASSLVAGTEAFF
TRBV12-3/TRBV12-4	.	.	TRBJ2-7	TGTGCCAGCAGTCTCGTCTCCTACGAGCAGTACTTC	CASSLVSYEQYF
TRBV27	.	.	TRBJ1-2	TGTGCCAGCAGCGACATGGGTCCCGCCCTCGGCTATGGCTACACCTTC	CASSDMGPALGYGYTF
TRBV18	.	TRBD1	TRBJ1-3	TGTGCCAGCTCACTACAGGGGATCGGCTCTGGAAACACCATATATTTT	CASSLQGIGSGNTIYF
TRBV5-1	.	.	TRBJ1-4	TGCGCCAGCAGCCGAAGGGGGAAGGATGAAAAACTGTTTTTT	CASSRRGKDEKLFF
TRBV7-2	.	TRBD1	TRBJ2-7	TGTGCCAGCAGCTTCCACGTAAACACCTGGGACAGGGGGCGGGAGCAGTACTTC	CASSFHVNTWDRGREQYF
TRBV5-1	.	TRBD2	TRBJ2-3	TGCGCCAGCAGCTTGGCGGCCGGGGGGGCAACAGATACGCAGTATTTT	CASSLAAGGATDTQYF
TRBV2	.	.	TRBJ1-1	TGTGCCAGCAGCCAGAACACTGAAGCTTTCTTT	CASSQNTEAFF
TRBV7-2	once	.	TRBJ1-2	TGTGCCAGCAGCTTAGTGTTCCGGGTTGAGGGTGGCTACACCTTC	CASSLVFRVEGGYTF
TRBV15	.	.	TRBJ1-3	TGTGCCACCAGCCCTCAGGGCGGACCTGGAAACACCATATATTTT	CATSPQGGPGNTIYF
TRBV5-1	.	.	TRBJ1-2	TGCGCCAGCAGCTTGGCCCCGGCAGGGCGGAGCGGCTACACCTTC	CASSLAPAGRSGYTF
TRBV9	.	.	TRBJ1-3	TGTGCCAGCAGCCGACAGGAAAACACCATATATTTT	CASSRQENTIYF